The sequence of this T cell receptor (beta chain) was determined in a study of blood T cell repertoires in COVID-19. About the study: T cells, B-cell-depleted T cells, or PBMCs provided the cDNA or gDNA that served as material.

Individuals drawn from approximately 22 US areas were about 18 to 89 years old. Participants reported their clinical history, and cohort assignment relied on those reports. TCRdb's table, derived via immunoSEQ multiplex PCR, lists solely in-frame clones and lacks some. This sample has some 390,000 clones, with 80% to 90% found just once. With 0 bases removed from V and 4 bases from J, the gap between germline ends came to 9 bases. Germline assignment: CDR1 MNHEY and CDR2 SVGAGI. There are 14 residues in the CDR3. The sample was PBMCs or T cells enriched from blood (not recorded which). The sequence derives from a man aged 25-45 years who had recovered from COVID-19. The gene calls are TRBV6-5 and TRBJ1-1; D gene unclear. CDR3 in DNA: TGTGCCAGCAGTTACTCGTCGGGGAGCACTGAAGCTTTCTTT. Its translation: CASSYSSGSTEAFF.